These 7 T cell receptor beta chains share one sample of origin, sequenced in a study of response to subunit inactivated influenza vaccine. TCRdb independently ran MiXCR on the RT-PCR reads; one entry per CDR3 protein. In the table there are around 490,000 distinct CDR3 sequences, about 8% of which are singletons. The starting material was PBMCs from blood, obtained around 2 years after vaccination. These receptors originate from a man aged 50-75 years who received an inactivated influenza vaccine.

The chain couples TRBV11-2 to TRBJ2-1; 8 positions agree with TRBD2. This CDR3 is built from 16 residues. Germline lookup yields CDR1 SGHAT and CDR2 FQNNGV. V shed 0 bases and J 7 bases; nucleotides not matched to a gene: 8. This CDR3 is CASSLDPQRGRNEQFF. The DNA for the CDR3 is TGTGCCAGCAGCTTAGATCCCCAGCGGGGGAGGAATGAGCAGTTCTTC.

This clonotype was seen a few times. The rearrangement uses TRBV7-8 and TRBJ2-7, with D perhaps matching TRBD1 or TRBD2 (5 bases each). Looked up from germline, CDR1 is SGHVS and CDR2 is FQNEAQ. This CDR3 contains 14 residues. The ends were cut back, 7 bases at V and 3 bases at J, with 16 bases in the middle. The CDR3 DNA reads as TGTGCCAGCACCCCCCCCGGGGCCCTCTACGAGCAGTACTTC. Translation: CASTPPGALYEQYF. Together with reference TRBV7-8 and TRBJ2-7, the CDR3 gives the full variable domain: GAGVSQSPRYKVAKRGQDVALRCDPISGHVSLFWYQQALGQGPEFLTYFQNEAQLDKSGLPSDRFFAERPEGSVSTLKIQRTQQEDSAVYLCASTPPGALYEQYFGPGTRLTVT.

This clonotype was counted between two and nine times. In DNA, the CDR3 is TGTGCCAGCAGCTCCGGGAATCCAGAGACCCAGTACTTC. Protein product: CASSSGNPETQYF. The rearrangement links TRBV12-3 or TRBV12-4 to TRBJ2-5; a weak D match, TRBD2 (5 bases). The CDR3 is made up of 13 amino acids. Trimming cost V 6 bases and J 4 bases, with 12 bases left between them.

This clonotype came up many times. The chain combines TRBV20-1 with TRBJ2-5; the match to TRBD1 covers 11 bases. Trimming took 6 bases from V and 4 from J; bases not matched to a gene: 7. This CDR3 has 14 amino acids. Germline V gene sequence: CDR1 DFQATT, CDR2 SNEGSKA (reference sequence). This CDR3 is CSALQGTGGETQYF. The CDR3 DNA reads as TGCAGTGCGTTACAAGGGACAGGGGGAGAGACCCAGTACTTC.

Ten or more counts support this clonotype. The chain is built from TRBV11-2 and TRBJ1-3, with D possibly matching TRBD1 (5 bases). V was cut by 3 bases and J by 4 bases, with 10 bases left in between. The CDR3 consists of 14 residues. Per germline, CDR1 SGHAT and CDR2 FQNNGV. The CDR3 DNA reads TGTGCCAGCAGCTTTAGTCCAGGGGGAAACACCATATATTTT. Translating gives CASSFSPGGNTIYF.

V is TRBV20-1 and J is TRBJ2-3, with 15 bases identical to TRBD2. From germline, CDR1 is DFQATT and CDR2 SNEGSKA (reference sequence). The CDR3 is 15 residues long. V trimming: 6 bases; J trimming: 1 base; junction bases outside the gene matches: 2. The CDR3, as DNA: TGCAGTGCGAGGACTAGCGGGAGGGGCACAGATACGCAGTATTTT. It is translated as CSARTSGRGTDTQYF.

The chain employs TRBV29-1 and TRBJ2-7; 9 bases map to TRBD2. CDR1 SQVTM and CDR2 ANQGSEA come from the germline V gene. The CDR3 runs to 13 residues. Unmatched junction bases numbered 7, after V lost 4 bases and J lost 6 bases. In DNA form, the CDR3 reads TGCAGCGTTGCCCTAGCGGGGCTCTCCGAGCAGTACTTC. Its protein product is CSVALAGLSEQYF.